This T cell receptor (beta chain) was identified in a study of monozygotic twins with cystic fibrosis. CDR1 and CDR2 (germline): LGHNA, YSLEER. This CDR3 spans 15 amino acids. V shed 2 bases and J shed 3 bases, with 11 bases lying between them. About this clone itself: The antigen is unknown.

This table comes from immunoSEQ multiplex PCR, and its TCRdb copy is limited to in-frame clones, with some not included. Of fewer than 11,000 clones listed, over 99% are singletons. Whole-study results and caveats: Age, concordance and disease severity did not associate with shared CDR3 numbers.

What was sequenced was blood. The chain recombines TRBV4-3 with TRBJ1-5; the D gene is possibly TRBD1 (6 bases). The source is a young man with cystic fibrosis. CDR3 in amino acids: CASSQISGANQPQHF. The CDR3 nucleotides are TGCGCCAGCAGCCAAATCTCGGGGGCCAATCAGCCCCAGCATTTT.